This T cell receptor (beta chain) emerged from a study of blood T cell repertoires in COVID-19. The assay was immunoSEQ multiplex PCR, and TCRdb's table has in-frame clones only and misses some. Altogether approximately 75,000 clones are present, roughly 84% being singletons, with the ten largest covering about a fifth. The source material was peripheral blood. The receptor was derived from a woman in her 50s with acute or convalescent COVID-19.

Here the CDR3 reads CASSPLGEADTQYF. The CDR3 DNA is TGTGCCAGCTCACCGCTGGGGGAGGCAGATACGCAGTATTTT. V and J are TRBV18 and TRBJ2-3; possibly TRBD2 for D (6 bases). CDR1 is KGHSH, CDR2 LQKENI, per germline. CDR3 length: 14 amino acids. Trimming removed 3 bases at V and 4 bases at J, with 11 bases between.